These 17 T cell receptor beta chains share one sample of origin, sequenced in a study of CD8+ T cells in alopecia areata. This sample's treatment: oral pan-JAK inhibitor, 5-10 mg twice daily. Following RNA extraction, reverse transcription yielded cDNA that acted as the sequencing template. Sequencing used immunoSEQ multiplex PCR; TCRdb keeps in-frame clones, though not all of them. The table records about 210,000 clones, 64% of them present only once. This specimen consisted of CD4+ T cells sorted from blood, obtained at week 4, from a patient treated with tofacitinib. All receptors derive from a human donor with alopecia areata.

This clone was counted a few times. This chain's CDR3 is CASSAIGGTDTQYF. The DNA of the CDR3 is TGTGCCAGCAGCGCGATTGGGGGGACAGATACGCAGTATTTT. The chain recombines TRBV5-6 with TRBJ2-3, with TRBD2 as a possible D gene (6 bases). Germline-derived CDR1 and CDR2 are SGHDT and YYEEEE. Trimming cost V 4 bases and J 3 bases, with 12 bases left between them. The CDR3 spans 14 residues.

The chain has TRBV30 and TRBJ2-1; TRBD2 agrees at 13 bases. The germline gives CDR1 GTSNPN, CDR2 SVGIG (reference sequence). J lost 0 bases, V lost 1 base, and 6 bases had no gene match. CDR3 length: 18 amino acids. Here the CDR3 reads CAWSASRLAGGSYNEQFF. CDR3 sequence (DNA): TGTGCCTGGAGTGCCTCTAGACTAGCGGGGGGCTCCTACAATGAGCAGTTCTTC.

The chain employs TRBV29-1 and TRBJ1-2; D may be TRBD1 (5 bases). There are 15 residues in the CDR3. Germline V gene data show CDR1 as SQVTM and CDR2 as ANQGSEA. Trimming took off 4 bases at V and 4 bases at J, with 19 bases between the two ends. As DNA, the CDR3 is TGCAGCGTTGGGGCAGGGACGAGCCCTAGCTATGGCTACACCTTC. Translation gives CSVGAGTSPSYGYTF.

Concerning this clone itself: Other DNA sequences in this sample translate to the same CDR3. The rearrangement links TRBV10-3 to TRBJ2-3; 10 bases fit TRBD1. Germline loops: CDR1 ENHRY, CDR2 SYGVKD. The CDR3 runs to 18 residues. Trimming removed 3 bases from V and 7 bases from J; junction bases left unmatched: 16. In DNA, the CDR3 is TGTGCCATCAGTGAATCTCTCCCCGGACAGGGGGATTCGTATACGCAGTATTTT. Its protein is CAISESLPGQGDSYTQYF.

CDR3 in DNA: TGCGCCAGCAGCAAAGGACTAGCGTGGGAGACCCAGTACTTC. Translated: CASSKGLAWETQYF. The chain uses TRBV5-1 and TRBJ2-5; 9 nucleotides agree with TRBD2. Per the germline V gene, CDR1 is SGHRS and CDR2 is YFSETQ. The CDR3 covers 14 residues. Trimming cost V 4 bases and J 5 bases; bases outside gene matches: 6. The whole variable domain, filled in from reference TRBV5-1 and TRBJ2-5, reads KAGVTQTPRYLIKTRGQQVTLSCSPISGHRSVSWYQQTPGQGLQFLFEYFSETQRNKGNFPGRFSGRQFSNSRSEMNVSTLELGDSALYLCASSKGLAWETQYFGPGTRLLVL.

This clone has just a few counts. The rearrangement joins TRBV11-2 to TRBJ2-7; D not certain. V shed 2 bases and J shed 6 bases, with 8 bases lying between them. Germline CDR1 SGHAT, CDR2 FQNNGV. The CDR3 contains 12 residues. CDR3: CASSLIVGEQYF. Written as DNA, the CDR3 is TGTGCCAGCAGCTTAATTGTGGGCGAGCAGTACTTC.

In nucleotides, the CDR3 is TGCGCCAGCAGCAACCGAGGGGAGGCCTGGAACACTGAAGCTTTCTTT. Its translation is CASSNRGEAWNTEAFF. The rearrangement uses TRBV5-1 and TRBJ1-1, with TRBD1 as a possible D gene (5 bases). The CDR3 has 16 amino acids. V was pared by 4 bases and J by 1 base, with 17 bases between. CDR1 and CDR2 (germline): SGHRS, YFSETQ.

Only one count was recorded for this clone. The chain has TRBV29-1 and TRBJ1-2, with D unclear. Between the trimmed V and J ends, which lost 0 bases and 0 bases, there was a span of 11 bases. Germline CDR1 is SQVTM and CDR2 is ANQGSEA. This CDR3 is 15 amino acids long. CDR3 DNA sequence: TGCAGCGTTGAAGAGTTGGCAGCCGCTAACTATGGCTACACCTTC. Amino acid sequence: CSVEELAAANYGYTF.

This clone was found a few times. The gene calls are TRBV2 and TRBJ1-1; D ambiguous. CDR1 and CDR2 from the germline V gene are SNHLY and FYNNEI. CDR3 length: 13 residues. V was trimmed by 5 bases and J by 1 base, leaving 8 bases between them. The CDR3 DNA sequence: TGTGCCAGCAGTCCCAAACAGAACACTGAAGCTTTCTTT. Translating it yields CASSPKQNTEAFF.

This clone was seen just once. V usage is TRBV4-1 and J usage is TRBJ2-7, with a weak D call TRBD2 (5 bases). V gave up 0 bases and J gave up 3 bases, with 12 bases separating them. CDR1 is MGHRA, CDR2 YSYEKL, per germline. This CDR3 is 15 amino acids long. CDR3 protein: CASSQDRASFYEQYF. CDR3 nucleotide sequence: TGCGCCAGCAGCCAAGATCGGGCTAGCTTCTACGAGCAGTACTTC.

Concerning this clone itself: This sample includes further DNA sequences coding for the same CDR3. This rearrangement joins TRBV4-3 to TRBJ1-2; D unresolved. Per the germline V gene, CDR1 is LGHNA and CDR2 is YSLEER. The CDR3 totals 13 residues. Trimming pared 0 bases from V and 4 bases from J, leaving 6 bases between. The CDR3 loop is CASSQEGSYGYTF. As DNA, the CDR3 is TGCGCCAGCAGCCAAGAGGGGTCCTATGGCTACACCTTC.

This chain uses TRBV7-8 with TRBJ1-6; possibly TRBD1 for D (6 bases). Germline CDR1 SGHVS, CDR2 FQNEAQ. The CDR3 runs 14 residues. With 6 bases removed from V and 13 bases from J, the gap between germline ends came to 19 bases. The CDR3 sequence: CASSSGGTSNPLHF. Written as DNA, the CDR3 is TGTGCCAGCAGTTCTGGAGGGACATCGAACCCCCTCCACTTT. Supplemented by reference TRBV7-8 and TRBJ1-6, the full variable domain reads GAGVSQSPRYKVAKRGQDVALRCDPISGHVSLFWYQQALGQGPEFLTYFQNEAQLDKSGLPSDRFFAERPEGSVSTLKIQRTQQEDSAVYLCASSSGGTSNPLHFGNGTRLTVT.

The gene calls are TRBV6-1 and TRBJ2-5; TRBD2 aligns across 9 bases. V shed 2 bases, J shed 5 bases, and the junction held 15 bases outside the gene matches. Germline V gene lookup returns CDR1 MNHNS and CDR2 SASEGT. The length of the CDR3 is 18 residues. CDR3 nucleotides: TGTGCCAGCAGTGAATGGGCCAGCGGGGGGACGCTAGGGGAGACCCAGTACTTC. This codes for CASSEWASGGTLGETQYF.

The CDR3 is CASTIDRGSYEQYF. The CDR3 region has the DNA TGTGCCAGCACTATAGACAGGGGGTCCTACGAGCAGTACTTC. The rearrangement joins TRBV2 to TRBJ2-7, with TRBD1 matching 9 bases. In germline, CDR1 is SNHLY, CDR2 FYNNEI. The CDR3 consists of 14 residues. Germline trimming cut 7 bases from V and 1 base from J; bases unmatched to any gene: 5.

The J gene is TRBJ2-7, the V gene TRBV21-1; the table's D call, TRBD1, was not checked against the DNA. TRBV21-1 is deemed a pseudogene. CDR3 size: 14 residues. CDR3 nucleotide sequence: TGTGCCAGCAAATCGACTGACAGATCCTACGAGCAGTACTTC. Its translation: CASKSTDRSYEQYF.

In this sample, this clone turned up a few times. This chain uses TRBV30 with TRBJ1-1; D not resolved. The germline V gene has CDR1 GTSNPN and CDR2 SVGIG (reference sequence). Trimming left V 1 base short and J 8 bases short, with 17 bases between. The CDR3 extends over 14 amino acids. The CDR3: CAWSANPREGEAFF. CDR3 in DNA: TGTGCCTGGAGTGCAAACCCCCGAGAGGGCGAAGCTTTCTTT.

The chain is built from TRBV7-9 and TRBJ1-1, with D possibly being TRBD1 (5 bases). Trimming pared 1 base from V and 8 bases from J, leaving 8 bases between. This CDR3 has 12 amino acids. Germline values: CDR1 SEHNR, CDR2 FQNEAQ (reference sequence). Here the CDR3 reads CASSLDYREAFF. For the CDR3, the DNA is TGTGCCAGCAGCTTAGATTACAGGGAAGCTTTCTTT.